This passage covers 15 T cell receptor beta chains from one sample sequenced in a study of lung T cells in sarcoidosis with Löfgren's syndrome. From the reads, TCRdb called clonotypes with MiXCR, one entry per CDR3 protein. The repertoire holds roughly 63,000 distinct CDR3 sequences, with around 20% as singletons. Sequenced sample: CD4+ T cells from PBMCs. The receptors were sampled from a human donor with sarcoidosis (Löfgren's syndrome or another form), or a control subject (not recorded which).

This clonotype came up a few times. The V and J genes are TRBV4-2 and TRBJ2-1; 7 positions agree with TRBD2. This CDR3 comprises 16 residues. With 0 bases clipped from V and 11 bases from J, the junction kept 13 bases outside the gene matches. Germline CDR1 reads LGHNA; CDR2 reads YNFKEQ. CDR3 bases: TGTGCCAGCAGCCAAGACACCACCATCGGGAGGCCAAAGCAGTTCTTC. Residues: CASSQDTTIGRPKQFF.

There are many counts of this clonotype. The chain combines TRBV6-6 with TRBJ1-2; D perhaps matches TRBD1 (5 bases). Trimming left V 0 bases short and J 2 bases short, with 10 bases between. The CDR3 runs 15 residues. The germline CDR1 and CDR2 sequences are MNHNY and SVGAGI (reference sequence). CDR3 coding DNA: TGTGCCAGCAGTTACTCTACCGGGGGGAACTATGGCTACACCTTC. It translates to CASSYSTGGNYGYTF.

This clonotype was found a few times. CDR3 sequence: CASTNAGSLNQPQHF. The DNA of the CDR3 is TGTGCCAGTACGAATGCTGGGTCCCTCAATCAGCCCCAGCATTTT. J is TRBJ1-5 and V is TRBV19; D is undetermined. The ends were cut back, 7 bases at V and 3 bases at J, with 16 bases in the middle. The CDR3 has 15 residues. Germline V CDR1 and CDR2: LNHDA, SQIVND (reference sequence).

This clonotype was recorded a few times. The chain combines TRBV5-4 with TRBJ1-2, with D hard to call. The CDR3 loop spans 14 amino acids. The ends were cut back, 2 bases at V and 5 bases at J, with 13 bases in the middle. The germline CDR1 and CDR2 sequences are SGHNT and YYREEE (reference sequence). The CDR3 protein is CASSFERREYGYTF. CDR3 DNA: TGTGCCAGCAGCTTCGAAAGGCGTGAATATGGCTACACCTTC.

This clonotype showed up many times. The gene calls are TRBV6-1 and TRBJ2-7; possibly TRBD1 or TRBD2 for D (5 bases each). This CDR3 spans 13 amino acids. Germline V gene data show CDR1 as MNHNS and CDR2 as SASEGT. Trimming took 5 bases from V and 3 from J, leaving 11 bases between them. For the CDR3, the DNA is TGTGCCAGCAGTACGGGACCACTCTACGAGCAGTACGTC. Its translation: CASSTGPLYEQYV.

This chain uses TRBV9 with TRBJ2-3; 8 bases align to TRBD2. CDR1 is SGDLS, CDR2 YYNGEE, per germline. This CDR3 spans 15 amino acids. V gave up 3 bases and J gave up 4 bases; unmatched junction bases: 7. CDR3 protein: CASSASGTSPDTQYF. The CDR3 coding sequence is TGTGCCAGCAGCGCTTCAGGGACTAGTCCAGATACGCAGTATTTT.

The V and J genes are TRBV5-6 and TRBJ1-1; D is undetermined. Between the trimmed V and J ends, which lost 4 bases and 6 bases, there was a span of 10 bases. This CDR3 contains 12 residues. Germline V CDR1 and CDR2: SGHDT, YYEEEE. CDR3 residues: CASSPSGSEAFF. As DNA, the CDR3 is TGTGCCAGCAGCCCCTCGGGGTCTGAAGCTTTCTTT.

In its sample, this clonotype was seen many times. The chain combines TRBV20-1 with TRBJ2-1, with D perhaps TRBD2 (6 bases). This CDR3 region has 13 residues. Germline loops: CDR1 DFQATT, CDR2 SNEGSKA (reference sequence). V was clipped by 6 bases and J by 0 bases, with 9 bases between them. The DNA of the CDR3 is TGCAGTGCCGGGGGACCCTCCTACAATGAGCAGTTCTTC. Translated, it gives CSAGGPSYNEQFF.

On this clonotype itself: One base away lies a much larger clone, so this may be a sequencing read error. The chain employs TRBV20-1 and TRBJ1-4; a weak D match, TRBD1 (5 bases). The CDR3 contains 12 residues. The germline gives CDR1 DFQATT, CDR2 SNEGSKA (reference sequence). The CDR3 sequence: CTQERQGEELFF. As DNA, the CDR3 is TGCACCCAGGAGCGGCAGGGTGAAGAACTGTTTTTT.

This clonotype was picked up many times. The chain carries TRBV12-3 or TRBV12-4 and TRBJ1-3; D gene unclear. The CDR3 spans 16 residues. Trimming cost V 5 bases and J 2 bases, with 16 bases left between them. The CDR3 sequence is CASSPRQGLAGNTIYF. Written as DNA, the CDR3 is TGTGCCAGCAGTCCCCGACAAGGTTTAGCTGGAAACACCATATATTTT.

This clonotype has ten or more counts. The genes are TRBV28 and TRBJ2-6; D might be TRBD2 (5 bases). Germline lookup yields CDR1 MDHEN and CDR2 SYDVKM. This CDR3 has 16 amino acids. V lost 7 bases, J lost 0 bases, and 13 bases lay in between. CDR3 protein: CASTEGLSSGANVLTF. In nucleotides, the CDR3 is TGTGCCAGCACCGAGGGTTTAAGCTCTGGGGCCAACGTCCTGACTTTC. The full variable domain, with the rest looked up from reference TRBV28 and TRBJ2-6, is DVKVTQSSRYLVKRTGEKVFLECVQDMDHENMFWYRQDPGLGLRLIYFSYDVKMKEKGDIPEGYSVSREKKERFSLILESASTNQTSMYLCASTEGLSSGANVLTFGAGSRLTVL.

Concerning this clonotype: Given a much more abundant clone one base away, this may be a read error. CDR3 sequence (DNA): TGTGCCAGCAGCGAAGGATTTGCGGTCCTGAACACTGAAGCTTTCTTT. Residues: CASSEGFAVLNTEAFF. The gene calls are TRBV2 and TRBJ1-1; D not certain. Germline-derived CDR1 and CDR2 are SNHLY and FYNNEI. This CDR3 comprises 16 residues.

This clonotype showed up many times. This chain uses TRBV6-1 with TRBJ1-5, with a possible D match to TRBD1 (5 bases). Germline loops: CDR1 MNHNS, CDR2 SASEGT. The CDR3 contains 16 residues. V was cut by 6 bases and J by 0 bases, with 15 bases left in between. CDR3 coding DNA: TGTGCCAGCAGGTCCCAGGGTCAGACTAGCAATCAGCCCCAGCATTTT. It codes for CASRSQGQTSNQPQHF.

In this sample, this clonotype turned up many times. V is TRBV20-1 and J is TRBJ2-2, with a possible D match to TRBD2 (5 bases). This CDR3 is 15 amino acids long. V gave up 6 bases and J gave up 5 bases, with 19 bases separating them. Per the germline V gene, CDR1 is DFQATT and CDR2 is SNEGSKA (reference sequence). The DNA of the CDR3 is TGCAGTGCCAAAAGGTCGGGAATTGAGACCGGGGAGCTGTTTTTT. Its protein is CSAKRSGIETGELFF.

As regards this clonotype: A much larger clone lies one base from this, so it may be a read error. The chain links TRBV6-2 or TRBV6-3 to TRBJ2-1, with D perhaps matching TRBD1 (6 bases). Germline lookup yields CDR1 MNHEY and CDR2 SVGEGT. The CDR3 has 13 residues. The CDR3 DNA is TGTGCCGGCAGTAGGACAGAGCATAATGAGCAGTTCTTC. Protein product: CAGSRTEHNEQFF.